The clone carrying this T cell receptor (beta chain) was seen repeatedly, ten times or more. Through a sample-barcoded 5' primer and a J-beta primer mix, a second PCR was run for roughly 6 to 11 cycles. TCRdb reanalysed the 5' RACE reads using MiXCR and keeps one entry per CDR3 protein. Of about 580,000 distinct CDR3 sequences listed, less than 60% are singletons. This entry belongs to a study of blood T cells in healthy people across ages. The sequenced material came from blood. This sequence was found in a man older than 75 in good health.

The CDR3 region is CASSRLSGQRNSPLHF. The CDR3 DNA is TGTGCCAGCAGTCGTTTGTCCGGCCAGCGAAATTCACCCCTCCACTTT. This sequence joins TRBV6-6 and TRBJ1-6, with D unresolved. The CDR3 has 16 residues. Trimming removed 5 bases at V and 7 bases at J, with 18 bases between. CDR1 and CDR2 from the germline V gene are MNHNY and SVGAGI (reference sequence).